The present TCR beta chain was sequenced within a study of technical replicates of blood from several donors. The data were produced by immunoSEQ multiplex PCR, yet TCRdb's version contains in-frame clones alone and is incomplete. Of around 72,000 clones listed, around 94% are singletons. Looked up from germline, CDR1 is SGHNT and CDR2 is YENEEA. The CDR3 consists of 14 residues. The V end lost 6 bases, the J end lost 6 bases, and 14 bases lay between the germline ends. The specimen sequenced was T cells isolated from PBMCs. The source is a human donor in good health. The chain uses TRBV11-3 and TRBJ2-2; TRBD1 is a possible D gene (6 bases). CDR3 sequence: CASRPGDVAGELFF. CDR3 DNA: TGTGCCAGCAGACCAGGGGACGTCGCCGGGGAGCTGTTTTTT.